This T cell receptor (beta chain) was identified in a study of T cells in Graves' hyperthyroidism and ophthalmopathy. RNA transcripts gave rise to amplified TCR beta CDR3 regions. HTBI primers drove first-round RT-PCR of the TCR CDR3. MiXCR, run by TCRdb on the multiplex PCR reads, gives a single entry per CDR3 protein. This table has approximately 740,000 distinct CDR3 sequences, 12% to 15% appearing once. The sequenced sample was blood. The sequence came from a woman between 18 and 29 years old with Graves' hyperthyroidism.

CDR3 sequence (DNA): TGCGCCAGCAGCCAAGGGCATGACAGGGGATACGAGCAGTACTTC. Protein product: CASSQGHDRGYEQYF. This sequence joins TRBV4-3 and TRBJ2-7, with TRBD1 matching 8 bases. Germline V gene lookup returns CDR1 LGHNA and CDR2 YSLEER. The CDR3 loop spans 15 amino acids. The trim removed 1 base at V and 4 bases at J, leaving 6 bases unmatched.